These 6 T cell receptor beta chains originate from one sample sequenced in a study of blood T cell repertoires in COVID-19. TCRdb's table, derived via immunoSEQ multiplex PCR, lists solely in-frame clones and lacks some. The repertoire holds 130,000 or so clones, 88% seen once, with approximately 8% in the top ten. What was sequenced was peripheral blood. These receptors were obtained from a man aged 50 or older with acute or convalescent COVID-19.

V usage is TRBV3-1 (or the pseudogene TRBV3-2) and J usage is TRBJ2-5, with 10 bases aligning to TRBD2. Germline V gives CDR1 LGHDT, CDR2 YNNKEL (reference sequence). The J segment lost 2 bases and the V segment lost 3 bases, leaving 9 bases of the junction unmatched. The CDR3 is 17 residues long. As DNA, the CDR3 is TGTGCCAGCAGCCACGATCTGGGACTAGCGCCTCAAGAGACCCAGTACTTC. Amino acid sequence: CASSHDLGLAPQETQYF.

J is TRBJ1-3 and V is TRBV11-3; D remains ambiguous. The germline gives CDR1 SGHNT, CDR2 YENEEA. Trimming cost V 4 bases and J 1 base, with 8 bases left between them. The CDR3 covers 14 residues. DNA of the CDR3: TGTGCCAGCAGCTCCAGGTCGTCTGGAAACACCATATATTTT. Its translation: CASSSRSSGNTIYF.

This chain uses TRBV5-6 with TRBJ1-1; a weak D match, TRBD1 (6 bases). The CDR3 has 16 residues. Germline CDR1 and CDR2: SGHDT and YYEEEE. Trimming took 5 bases from V and 1 from J, leaving 18 bases between them. The CDR3 sequence: CASSYQTGNRNTEAFF. The CDR3 bases are TGTGCCAGCAGTTATCAAACAGGGAACCGGAACACTGAAGCTTTCTTT.

The chain has TRBV12-5 and TRBJ2-7; TRBD1 matches at 7 bases. The ends lost 7 bases at V and 4 bases at J; junction bases unmatched: 4. The germline gives CDR1 LGHNT, CDR2 FRNRAP. The CDR3 runs to 12 residues. The CDR3 DNA follows: TGTGCTAGTGCCGGGGACAGTTACGAGCAGTACTTC. Protein sequence: CASAGDSYEQYF.

This chain joins TRBV5-6 and TRBJ1-2; D uncertain. The length of the CDR3 is 13 residues. The ends were cut back, 4 bases at V and 4 bases at J, with 11 bases in the middle. The germline gives CDR1 SGHDT, CDR2 YYEEEE. CDR3 nucleotide sequence: TGTGCCAGCAGCATCTCAAGGAGCTATGGCTACACCTTC. Encoded protein: CASSISRSYGYTF.

This chain uses TRBV27 with TRBJ2-1; TRBD2 matches 7 bases. The CDR3 totals 15 residues. V gave up 2 bases and J gave up 7 bases; unmatched junction bases: 8. CDR1 and CDR2 from the germline V gene are MNHEY and SMNVEV (reference sequence). Here the CDR3 reads CASSLIAGVGNEQFF. Written as DNA, the CDR3 is TGTGCCAGCAGTTTAATCGCGGGAGTGGGGAATGAGCAGTTCTTC.